Sequencing of this TCR beta chain was carried out in a study of early T cells in non-severe SARS-CoV-2 infection. The CDR3 is 14 residues long. Trimming pared 5 bases from V and 1 base from J, leaving 10 bases between. TCRdb recomputed calls from the 5' RACE reads with MiXCR, one row per CDR3 protein. This table has approximately 75,000 distinct CDR3 sequences, about 14% appearing once. This chain connects TRBV12-3 or TRBV12-4 to TRBJ2-3; D may be TRBD1 (5 bases). This sample comprised whole blood, obtained at baseline. The TCR sequence derives from an adult who was a healthcare worker with PCR-confirmed SARS-CoV-2 infection or an uninfected control (not recorded which). The CDR3 DNA is TGTGCCAGCAGTGCCCCACAGGGCACAGATACGCAGTATTTT. This codes for CASSAPQGTDTQYF.